Presented here are 11 T cell receptor beta chains from one specimen sequenced in a study of T-cell reconstitution after alpha-beta-depleted transplantation in children. Unique molecular identifiers were built into the TCRbeta library. Each CDR3 protein is one row after TCRdb ran MiXCR on the PCR reads. This sample carries around 93,000 distinct CDR3 sequences, 7% to 10% of them seen once, and the ten largest clones take about 7%. The source material was PBMCs from the stem cell graft donor, sampled from the stem cell graft. Receptors originate from a human donor who donated a stem cell graft to a child with congenital amegakaryocytic thrombocytopenia.

This clonotype was picked up many times. This sequence joins TRBV5-5 and TRBJ2-5; D ambiguous. The germline gives CDR1 SGHKS, CDR2 YYEKEE (reference sequence). The CDR3 length is 13 residues. Trimming cost V 5 bases and J 5 bases, with 13 bases left between them. This CDR3 is CASSLPVGETQYF. CDR3 bases: TGTGCCAGCAGTCTTCCAGTGGGGGAGACCCAGTACTTC. Variable domain in full (rest from reference TRBV5-5 and TRBJ2-5): DAGVTQSPTHLIKTRGQQVTLRCSPISGHKSVSWYQQVLGQGPQFIFQYYEKEERGRGNFPDRFSARQFPNYSSELNVNALLLGDSALYLCASSLPVGETQYFGPGTRLLVL.

At least ten counts were recorded for this clonotype. The CDR3 spells CSGGGSNEKLFF. The CDR3 bases are TGCAGCGGTGGGGGGTCTAATGAAAAACTGTTTTTT. The rearrangement links TRBV29-1 to TRBJ1-4, with D tentatively TRBD1 (5 bases). Trimming left V 7 bases short and J 3 bases short, with 9 bases between. This CDR3 region has 12 residues. The germline V gene encodes CDR1 SQVTM and CDR2 ANQGSEA. The variable domain in full, with the rest retrieved from reference TRBV29-1 and TRBJ1-4, is SAVISQKPSRDICQRGTSLTIQCQVDSQVTMMFWYRQQPGQSLTLIATANQGSEATYESGFVIDKFPISRPNLTFSTLTVSNMSPEDSSIYLCSGGGSNEKLFFGSGTQLSVL.

The chain is built from TRBV6-2 or TRBV6-3 and TRBJ2-1; tentatively, D is TRBD2 (5 bases). Per germline, CDR1 MNHEY and CDR2 SVGEGT. V lost 11 bases and J lost 9, with 26 bases in between. The CDR3 runs 15 residues. CDR3 region: CACSQDMLAGAEQFF. Here the CDR3 DNA reads TGTGCCTGCTCCCAAGATATGTTGGCGGGTGCTGAGCAGTTCTTC.

This clonotype occurred many times. This sequence joins TRBV15 and TRBJ2-5, with TRBD2 as a possible D gene (5 bases). Germline V lookup: CDR1 LNHNV, CDR2 YYDKDF (reference sequence). The CDR3 is 13 residues long. Trimming removed 3 bases at V and 5 bases at J, with 10 bases between. The CDR3 DNA reads TGTGCCACCAGCAGTTTTAGCGCGGAGACCCAGTACTTC. Its translation is CATSSFSAETQYF. The variable domain in full, with the rest retrieved from reference TRBV15 and TRBJ2-5, is DAMVIQNPRYQVTQFGKPVTLSCSQTLNHNVMYWYQQKSSQAPKLLFHYYDKDFNNEADTPDNFQSRRPNTSFCFLDIRSPGLGDTAMYLCATSSFSAETQYFGPGTRLLVL.

This clonotype came up many times. The chain couples TRBV5-1 to TRBJ2-3, with D unresolved. The germline V gene encodes CDR1 SGHRS and CDR2 YFSETQ. The CDR3 is 14 amino acids. The V gene lost 5 bases and the J gene lost 2 bases, with 12 bases spanning the gap. CDR3 bases: TGCGCCAGCAGACCGCAGGCGGACACAGATACGCAGTATTTT. Encoded protein: CASRPQADTDTQYF.

This clonotype has at least ten counts. The chain employs TRBV5-1 and TRBJ1-1; no reliable D call. CDR3 length: 15 residues. V gave up 3 bases and J gave up 0 bases, with 12 bases separating them. In germline, CDR1 is SGHRS, CDR2 YFSETQ. The CDR3 region has the DNA TGCGCCAGCAGCTCTGGGTGGCAGCTGAACACTGAAGCTTTCTTT. Residues: CASSSGWQLNTEAFF.

This clonotype was detected many times. V usage is TRBV3-1 and J usage is TRBJ1-6; TRBD1 agrees at 7 bases. CDR1 and CDR2 (germline): LGHDT, YNNKEL (reference sequence). V lost 8 bases, J lost 6 bases, and 13 bases stayed unmatched. The CDR3 runs to 16 residues. CDR3 sequence: CASGSPHRGSNSPLHF. DNA of the CDR3: TGTGCCAGCGGCTCGCCTCACAGGGGCTCTAATTCACCCCTCCACTTT.

This clonotype was seen ten or more times. J is TRBJ2-3 and V is TRBV9; TRBD2 matches at 7 bases. The junction had 8 bases not matched to a gene; V was cut back by 1 base and J by 6 bases. Germline-derived CDR1 and CDR2 are SGDLS and YYNGEE. The CDR3 runs to 15 residues. This CDR3 reads CASSVNPAGSDTQYF. The CDR3 DNA reads TGTGCCAGCAGCGTAAACCCAGCGGGATCCGATACGCAGTATTTT.

This clonotype has a count of ten or more. The rearrangement uses TRBV20-1 and TRBJ2-5, with 8 bases fitting TRBD1. V dropped 6 bases and J dropped 7; count of bases not matched to a gene: 13. From germline, CDR1 is DFQATT and CDR2 SNEGSKA (reference sequence). CDR3 length: 14 residues. As DNA, the CDR3 is TGCAGTGCCTCAACTACAGGGGGTATCGTGACCCAGTACTTC. It yields the protein CSASTTGGIVTQYF.

Many counts were recorded for this clonotype. V and J are TRBV5-1 and TRBJ2-1, with D unclear. V was pared by 1 base and J by 5 bases, with 7 bases between. CDR1 is SGHRS, CDR2 YFSETQ, per germline. CDR3 length: 13 residues. The CDR3 spells CASSLLSNNEQFF. The CDR3 DNA reads TGCGCCAGCAGCTTGCTCAGTAACAATGAGCAGTTCTTC.

This clonotype was seen at least ten times. The V and J genes are TRBV27 and TRBJ1-6; D is perhaps TRBD1 (6 bases). Germline CDR1 MNHEY, CDR2 SMNVEV (reference sequence). The CDR3 covers 15 residues. The V end lost 0 bases, the J end lost 11 bases, and 14 bases lay between the germline ends. This CDR3 is CASSLSGQGRPPLHF. The CDR3 bases are TGTGCCAGCAGTTTATCAGGGCAGGGGAGGCCACCCCTCCACTTT.